A selection of T cell receptor beta chains follows, all from one sample in a study of blood T cell repertoires in COVID-19. Libraries were prepared by immunoSEQ multiplex PCR; TCRdb keeps only in-frame clonotypes and omits some of them. The table records some 300,000 clones, around 91% of them present only once. Input material: PBMCs or T cells enriched from blood (not recorded which). These receptors were collected from a woman between 18 and 29 years old with acute COVID-19. CDR3s include the opening cysteine and the closing phenylalanine or tryptophan. A D gene is named only where the DNA matches it firmly. Only some rows state a clone size, as once, few, many or a class for expanded clones.

-	TRBV5-6	TRBD1	TRBJ1-2	TGTGCCAGCAGCTTGGGGCCGGGGACAGGGCACGGAATAGACTATGGCTACACCTTC	CASSLGPGTGHGIDYGYTF
-	TRBV11-1	TRBD1	TRBJ2-7	TGTGCCAGCACCTCGACAGGGGCTTCCTACGAGCAGTACTTC	CASTSTGASYEQYF
-	TRBV11-2	-	TRBJ1-1	TGTGCCAGCAGCTTAGATCACCCGGGAACGAACACTGAAGCTTTCTTT	CASSLDHPGTNTEAFF
few	TRBV29-1	TRBD2	TRBJ2-2	TGCAGCGTTCGGACTAGCGGTCTTAACACCGGGGAGCTGTTTTTT	CSVRTSGLNTGELFF
-	TRBV20-1	-	TRBJ1-2	TGCAGTGCCCGGCGGGGAGCCGGCTACACCTTC	CSARRGAGYTF
-	TRBV7-9	-	TRBJ2-7	TGTGCCAGCAGCTTAGCGGGCGGGCTTCTCTACGAGCAGTACTTC	CASSLAGGLLYEQYF
once	TRBV12-3/TRBV12-4	-	TRBJ2-1	TGTGCCAGCAGTCAACAGGTGAATGAGCAGTTCTTC	CASSQQVNEQFF
-	TRBV7-9	-	TRBJ2-1	TGTGCCAGCAGCTTAGTTGGTCGGGGGTTGATCCCGAGGGTTGATGAGCAGTTCTTC	CASSLVGRGLIPRVDEQFF
-	TRBV5-6	-	TRBJ1-3	TGTGCCAGCAGCTTGGTAGGGGTATCTGGAAACACCATATATTTT	CASSLVGVSGNTIYF
-	TRBV7-2	-	TRBJ1-5	TGTGCCAGCAGCCCCAGGCAGTCCGGTCTGCCCCAGCATTTT	CASSPRQSGLPQHF
-	TRBV6-5	TRBD1	TRBJ1-5	TGTGCCAGCAGCCTGACAGGGGTTCAGCCCCAGCATTTT	CASSLTGVQPQHF
-	TRBV5-4	-	TRBJ2-7	TGTGCCAGCAGCTTGGGGGGAGGTCAGGGAATGGGCGAGCAGTACTTC	CASSLGGGQGMGEQYF
-	TRBV28	-	TRBJ2-1	TGTGCCAGCAGTTTAAGGGGGAATGAGCAGTTCTTC	CASSLRGNEQFF
-	TRBV5-1	TRBD1	TRBJ1-1	TGCGCCAGCAGGGGCAGCGGGACAGGGTTCACTGAAGCTTTCTTT	CASRGSGTGFTEAFF
-	TRBV19	TRBD1	TRBJ1-3	TGTGCCAGTAGTAGCAAATCGACAGGGGGCACTTGGTCTGGAAACACCATATATTTT	CASSSKSTGGTWSGNTIYF
-	TRBV3-1/TRBV3-2	-	TRBJ1-5	TGTGCCAGCAGCCAAGCGGGGGGAACAAACCAGCCCCAGCATTTT	CASSQAGGTNQPQHF
-	TRBV2	TRBD1	TRBJ1-2	TGTGCCAGCAGTGACTACCGGGACAGGGGCAACTATGGCTACACCTTC	CASSDYRDRGNYGYTF
-	TRBV19	TRBD1	TRBJ1-3	TGTGCCAGTAGTAGACCGGGACAGGGCGGAAACACCATATATTTT	CASSRPGQGGNTIYF
-	TRBV6-6	TRBD2	TRBJ2-7	TGTGCCAGCAGTTACCCAACCGGGACTAGCGGGACAGAGCAGTACTTC	CASSYPTGTSGTEQYF
-	TRBV2	-	TRBJ1-5	TGTGCCAGCAGCGGAGGAGCTACCGGCAATCAGCCCCAGCATTTT	CASSGGATGNQPQHF
-	TRBV5-1	-	TRBJ2-5	TGCGCCAGCAGCTCTCCCAGGGAGACCCAGTACTTC	CASSSPRETQYF
once	TRBV5-1	-	TRBJ2-1	TGCGCCAGCAGTATAGCGATCCCCTACAATGAGCAGTTCTTC	CASSIAIPYNEQFF
-	TRBV12-5	-	TRBJ1-3	TGTGCTAGTGGGACAGAGGCTAGTGGAAACACCATATATTTT	CASGTEASGNTIYF
-	TRBV24-1	TRBD2	TRBJ2-1	TGTGCCACCAGTGATTTAGGTAGCGGGAGTTTGTCCTACAATGAGCAGTTCTTC	CATSDLGSGSLSYNEQFF
-	TRBV10-3	TRBD1	TRBJ1-5	TGTGCCAGTTCCGGGACAGGGGATCAGCCCCAGCATTTT	CASSGTGDQPQHF
-	TRBV25-1	-	TRBJ1-5	TGTGCCAGCAGTGAATCTGGAGGTTTGAGCGCGCAGCCCCAGCATTTT	CASSESGGLSAQPQHF
-	TRBV9	-	TRBJ2-7	TGTGCCAGCAGCGCTCAGGGGAAGGACGAGCAGTACTTC	CASSAQGKDEQYF
-	TRBV6-5	-	TRBJ2-5	TGTGCCAGCAGTTCCGAGAGCACGGAAGAGACCCAGTACTTC	CASSSESTEETQYF
-	TRBV7-3	-	TRBJ1-5	TGTGCCAGCAGCTTAATGCAGGGTAGTGATCAGCCCCAGCATTTT	CASSLMQGSDQPQHF
-	TRBV28	-	TRBJ1-6	TGTGCCAGCAGTTTAGGAGTCTCCTATAATTCACCCCTCCACTTT	CASSLGVSYNSPLHF
once	TRBV19	-	TRBJ1-3	TGTGCCAGTACCCGGGGGGGGGTCGGCGGAAACACCATATATTTT	CASTRGGVGGNTIYF
-	TRBV28	TRBD1	TRBJ1-3	TGTGCCAGTCGTAGAGGGGGACAGGGGACCACCTCTGGAAACACCATATATTTT	CASRRGGQGTTSGNTIYF
-	TRBV14	TRBD2	TRBJ2-1	TGTGCCAGCAGTTCAATACTAGCGGGAGGAACCTACAATGAGCAGTTCTTC	CASSSILAGGTYNEQFF
once	TRBV3-1/TRBV3-2	-	TRBJ1-2	TGTGCCAGCAGCCAAGAAGAACGACCGCGGTATGGCTACACCTTC	CASSQEERPRYGYTF
-	TRBV6-4	-	TRBJ2-7	TGTGCCAGCAGTGACTCGAGTCCACAGGTTCGCTACGAGCAGTACTTC	CASSDSSPQVRYEQYF
-	TRBV6-5	-	TRBJ1-2	TGTGCCAGCAGCGGGACACTCTCAATGCTCGACTACACCTTC	CASSGTLSMLDYTF
-	TRBV27	-	TRBJ2-1	TGTGCCAGCAGTTTAAAGGGAGACTACAATGAGCAGTTCTTC	CASSLKGDYNEQFF
-	TRBV28	TRBD2	TRBJ2-7	TGTGCCAGCAGTTCCCTGCGGGAGTTTCCCGAGCAGTACTTC	CASSSLREFPEQYF
-	TRBV9	TRBD2	TRBJ2-1	TGTGCCAGCAGTTCGAAGCGGGAGGCCTACAATGAGCAGTTCTTC	CASSSKREAYNEQFF
-	TRBV15	TRBD2	TRBJ2-1	TGTGCCACCAGCAGAGAAATGGCGGGAGCTGAGCAGTTCTTC	CATSREMAGAEQFF
-	TRBV5-1	TRBD2	TRBJ2-5	TGCGCCAGCAGCACCGGACTAGCGGGAAGTGAGACCCAGTACTTC	CASSTGLAGSETQYF